This T cell receptor (beta chain) derives from a study of cytomegalovirus exposure and HLA in healthy donors. 13 Jbeta primers and 60 Vbeta primers were used for the PCR. Using immunoSEQ multiplex PCR, the repertoire was profiled, and TCRdb retains in-frame clones only, with some absent. The sample holds 58,000 or so clones, around 75% seen once. Germline-derived CDR1 and CDR2 are LGHNA and YSLEER. The CDR3 has 13 residues. V lost 3 bases and J 5 bases, leaving 9 bases between the germline ends. Sample: PBMCs. This chain connects TRBV4-3 to TRBJ2-3; D gene ambiguous. The source of this sequence is a woman aged 40 to 50 in good health and CMV-seropositive. CDR3 DNA: TGCGCCAGCAGCCAGGCGGTATTAGATACGCAGTATTTT. Translation gives CASSQAVLDTQYF.